This record looks at one TCR beta chain sequence and its context. These data come from a study of OX40 agonist ivuxolimab in advanced cancers. After removal of 7 bases from V and 7 bases from J, the junction contained 8 bases not matched to a gene. From germline, CDR1 is LNHDA and CDR2 SQIVND (reference sequence). The CDR3 has 14 amino acids. Assay used: immunoSEQ multiplex PCR; TCRdb lists only in-frame clones, some missing. The repertoire has 100,000 to 120,000 clones, roughly nine tenths of them found once; the top ten carry about 0.28%. The clonotype was recovered from an adult with an advanced solid tumor such as melanoma, head and neck, liver or kidney cancer. The V call is TRBV19, the J call TRBJ1-3; TRBD1 matches at 9 bases. This sample comprised CD4+ or CD8+ T cells sorted from blood, obtained in a trial of the OX40 agonist ivuxolimab. This chain's CDR3 is CASTTTGQGNTIYF. For the CDR3, the DNA is TGTGCCAGTACCACCACAGGACAGGGGAACACCATATATTTT.